Listed below are T cell receptor beta chains from one sample, sequenced in a study of blood T cells in healthy people across ages. Each CDR3 protein gets one entry after TCRdb re-called the 5' RACE reads with MiXCR. The data contain roughly 720,000 distinct CDR3 sequences, 40% to 65% of them singletons. The sample was blood. Receptors were obtained from a man aged 80 or over in good health. The CDR3 runs from the conserved cysteine through the conserved F or W. Each record gives: V gene, clone size, J gene, D gene, CDR3 protein, CDR3 DNA. A D gene is named only where the DNA matches it firmly. Not all rows give a size; the values are once, few, many and, for expanded clones, a class.

TRBV20-1	.	TRBJ2-3	TRBD2	CSATPGLAGARARYAYF	TGCAGTGCTACACCGGGACTAGCGGGAGCTAGGGCACGATACGCGTATTTT
TRBV10-3	.	TRBJ2-1	TRBD2	CAISESGGIYNEQFF	TGTGCCATCAGTGAGTCGGGGGGGATTTACAATGAGCAGTTCTTC
TRBV24-1	.	TRBJ1-2	.	CATSGNPNYGYTF	TGTGCCACCAGCGGAAATCCTAACTATGGCTACACCTTC
TRBV20-1	few	TRBJ2-4	.	CSARGQDRAKNIQYF	TGCAGTGCTAGAGGCCAGGACAGAGCCAAAAACATTCAGTACTTC
TRBV24-1	.	TRBJ2-1	.	CATSDPGRVSNEQFF	TGTGCCACCAGTGACCCGGGCAGGGTATCAAATGAGCAGTTCTTC
TRBV5-1	.	TRBJ1-2	.	CASSPGDFDYGYTF	TGCGCCAGCAGTCCCGGGGATTTTGACTATGGCTACACCTTC
TRBV20-1	few	TRBJ2-7	.	CSASGTFYEQYF	TGCAGTGCATCCGGGACATTCTACGAGCAGTACTTC
TRBV29-1	.	TRBJ2-7	TRBD1	CSVDMTGGGLEQYF	TGCAGCGTTGACATGACAGGGGGAGGCCTCGAGCAGTACTTC
TRBV20-1	few	TRBJ2-7	.	CSAERTGVYEQYF	TGCAGTGCGGAACGAACGGGCGTCTACGAGCAGTACTTC
TRBV7-2	.	TRBJ2-5	.	CASSLVTAEETQYF	TGTGCCAGCAGCTTAGTGACAGCTGAGGAGACCCAGTACTTC
TRBV29-1	.	TRBJ2-1	.	CSVGGLSSVSCNEQFF	TGCAGCGTTGGGGGCCTCTCTAGCGTATCCTGCAATGAGCAGTTCTTC
TRBV6-1	.	TRBJ2-7	TRBD2	CASKRAGTSDYEQYF	TGTGCCAGCAAGAGAGCCGGGACTAGCGACTACGAGCAGTACTTC
TRBV20-1	.	TRBJ2-5	TRBD2	CSANSGLAGGGQETQYF	TGCAGTGCTAATTCCGGACTAGCGGGAGGGGGGCAAGAGACCCAGTACTTC
TRBV6-1	.	TRBJ1-2	TRBD1	CASSETGQGNYGYTF	TGTGCCAGCAGTGAAACTGGACAGGGCAACTATGGCTACACCTTC
TRBV6-1	.	TRBJ1-2	.	CAGGGEGLFSAYGYTF	TGTGCCGGGGGGGGAGAAGGTCTATTCTCGGCCTATGGCTACACCTTC
TRBV28	many	TRBJ1-5	.	CASSQGSRLLRHF	TGTGCCAGCAGTCAGGGGTCAAGACTGCTCCGGCATTTT